Listed below are T cell receptor beta chains from one sample, sequenced in a study of cytomegalovirus exposure and HLA in healthy donors. Method: immunoSEQ multiplex PCR; TCRdb's copy keeps in-frame clones and lacks some. In all, the sample yields under 95,000 clones. The sample was PBMCs. The source of these receptors is a man aged 18-30 years in good health and CMV-seropositive. Both conserved end residues are part of each CDR3. Each record gives: CDR3 protein, CDR3 DNA, D gene, V gene, J gene. The D gene is left open where the match is weak.

CASSPLGGSGNQPQHF	TGTGCCAGCAGCCCCCTGGGGGGTTCGGGAAATCAGCCCCAGCATTTT	-	TRBV7-8	TRBJ1-5
CASTPGQGSTGELFF	TGTGCCAGCACCCCAGGACAGGGTTCTACCGGGGAGCTGTTTTTT	TRBD1	TRBV6-4	TRBJ2-2
CASSYGTPNTEAFF	TGTGCCAGCAGCTACGGGACACCTAACACTGAAGCTTTCTTT	-	TRBV5-6	TRBJ1-1
CASSVQYQETQYF	TGTGCCAGCAGTGTACAGTACCAAGAGACCCAGTACTTC	-	TRBV2	TRBJ2-5
CASSQLVAGLSGNTIYF	TGCGCCAGCAGCCAGCTCGTAGCAGGGCTCTCTGGAAACACCATATATTTT	-	TRBV4-1	TRBJ1-3
CASKQGAGYGYTF	TGTGCCAGCAAACAGGGGGCCGGCTATGGCTACACCTTC	TRBD1	TRBV6-1	TRBJ1-2
CASSFRQGGGYTF	TGTGCCAGCAGCTTTCGACAGGGGGGCGGCTACACCTTC	TRBD1	TRBV7-2	TRBJ1-2
CASSYSRQSSYEQYF	TGTGCCAGCAGTTACTCGAGGCAGAGCTCCTACGAGCAGTACTTC	-	TRBV6-5	TRBJ2-7
CSVPGTGGTDTQYF	TGCAGCGTCCCCGGGACAGGGGGGACAGATACGCAGTATTTT	TRBD1	TRBV29-1	TRBJ2-3
CASSLGGSHYGYTF	TGTGCCAGCAGCTTGGGAGGGTCTCACTATGGCTACACCTTC	-	TRBV5-6	TRBJ1-2
CASSLRTGGREQYF	TGTGCCAGCAGCCTCCGGACGGGGGGAAGGGAGCAGTACTTC	TRBD2	TRBV13	TRBJ2-7
CASSEEFSGYGYTF	TGTGCCAGCAGTGAAGAATTTTCCGGCTATGGCTACACCTTC	-	TRBV6-1	TRBJ1-2
CASSYSFGGGETQYF	TGTGCCAGCAGTTACTCATTTGGGGGAGGTGAGACCCAGTACTTC	-	TRBV6-5	TRBJ2-5
CASREDRVSNSPPHF	TGTGCCAGCAGGGAGGACAGGGTGTCAAATTCACCCCCCCACTTT	TRBD1	TRBV6-5	TRBJ1-6
CASSLLRGLGSWSNQPQHF	TGTGCCAGTAGCCTACTTCGAGGGTTGGGAAGTTGGAGCAATCAGCCCCAGCATTTT	-	TRBV19	TRBJ1-5
CASVGLEQYF	TGTGCCAGCGTGGGGCTCGAGCAGTACTTC	-	TRBV2	TRBJ2-7
CASSIASGNEQFF	TGTGCCAGCAGTATAGCATCGGGGAATGAGCAGTTCTTC	-	TRBV27	TRBJ2-1
CASSSAGGEAFF	TGTGCCAGCTCTTCTGCGGGCGGAGAAGCTTTCTTT	-	TRBV28	TRBJ1-1
CASSTGTGNQPQHF	TGTGCCAGCAGTACCGGGACAGGGAACCAGCCCCAGCATTTT	TRBD1	TRBV6-1	TRBJ1-5
CSVRRSQGIHEQYF	TGCAGCGTTCGTAGGTCCCAGGGGATCCACGAGCAGTACTTC	-	TRBV29-1	TRBJ2-7
CASSMPDRDNTEAFF	TGTGCCAGCAGCATGCCGGACAGGGACAACACTGAAGCTTTCTTT	TRBD1	TRBV13	TRBJ1-1
CASSILTTGELFF	TGTGCCAGCAGCATACTGACAACCGGGGAGCTGTTTTTT	-	TRBV6-6	TRBJ2-2
CASSPARVINEQFF	TGCGCCAGCAGCCCAGCCAGGGTCATCAATGAGCAGTTCTTC	-	TRBV5-1	TRBJ2-1
CASSRESRETNTEAFF	TGCGCCAGCAGCCGTGAGAGTAGGGAGACGAACACTGAAGCTTTCTTT	-	TRBV4-1	TRBJ1-1
CASRDGYNSPLHF	TGTGCCAGCCGAGACGGGTATAATTCACCCCTCCACTTT	-	TRBV6-1	TRBJ1-6
CASSEGVWDRGTDTQYF	TGTGCCAGCAGTGAAGGAGTGTGGGACAGGGGCACAGATACGCAGTATTTT	TRBD1	TRBV6-1	TRBJ2-3
CATKGLAGVNEQFF	TGTGCCACTAAGGGTCTAGCGGGAGTTAATGAGCAGTTCTTC	TRBD2	TRBV7-9	TRBJ2-1
CASRRGAGLDEQFF	TGTGCCAGCAGACGGGGGGCCGGATTGGATGAGCAGTTCTTC	-	TRBV2	TRBJ2-1
CASSPLGLVNTGELFF	TGTGCCAGCAGCCCTTTGGGACTAGTGAACACCGGGGAGCTGTTTTTT	TRBD2	TRBV28	TRBJ2-2
CASSEVWDSSTDTQYF	TGTGCCAGCAGTGAAGTGTGGGACAGCAGCACAGATACGCAGTATTTT	TRBD1	TRBV6-1	TRBJ2-3
CASSSLKRDAVEQYF	TGTGCCAGCAGCTCCTTGAAGCGGGATGCTGTCGAGCAGTACTTC	TRBD2	TRBV11-2	TRBJ2-7
CASSELAGSYNEQFF	TGTGCCAGCAGTGAACTAGCGGGCTCCTACAATGAGCAGTTCTTC	TRBD2	TRBV6-1	TRBJ2-1
CASSFMGQGFSDAFF	TGTGCCAGCAGCTTTATGGGACAGGGCTTTTCTGATGCTTTCTTT	TRBD1	TRBV11-2	TRBJ1-1
CASSSPGTLNYGYTF	TGTGCCAGCAGTTCACCCGGGACTCTTAACTATGGCTACACCTTC	-	TRBV28	TRBJ1-2
CASSGQVPPGELFF	TGTGCCAGCAGTGGGCAGGTCCCCCCCGGGGAGCTGTTTTTT	-	TRBV2	TRBJ2-2
CASSYSGGSGNSPLHF	TGTGCCAGCAGTTACTCGGGCGGATCAGGGAATTCACCCCTCCACTTT	-	TRBV6-5	TRBJ1-6
CASSPPARGLYEQYF	TGTGCCAGCTCACCACCGGCCAGGGGGCTGTACGAGCAGTACTTC	TRBD1	TRBV18	TRBJ2-7
CASRSDRGPNEQFF	TGTGCCAGCAGATCAGACAGGGGTCCCAATGAGCAGTTCTTC	TRBD1	TRBV2	TRBJ2-1
CASSQSRTSGDAEETQYF	TGCGCCAGCAGCCAATCCAGGACTAGCGGAGACGCCGAAGAGACCCAGTACTTC	TRBD2	TRBV4-1	TRBJ2-5
CASSPRPKDIQYF	TGTGCCAGTAGTCCGAGGCCTAAAGACATTCAGTACTTC	-	TRBV19	TRBJ2-4
CASTYRGEVTEQYF	TGTGCCAGCACGTACAGGGGTGAAGTAACCGAGCAGTACTTC	TRBD1	TRBV28	TRBJ2-7
CASSVGDRDNTEAFF	TGTGCCAGCAGCGTGGGGGACAGGGACAACACTGAAGCTTTCTTT	TRBD1	TRBV11-2	TRBJ1-1
CASSISGISAPYTF	TGTGCCAGTAGTATTTCCGGGATCTCTGCGCCTTACACCTTC	-	TRBV19	TRBJ1-2